What follows are 16 T cell receptor beta chains derived from one specimen sequenced in a study of blood T cells in healthy people across ages. A second PCR, run for about 7 to 11 cycles, used a sample-barcoded 5' primer plus a J-beta primer mix. TCRdb re-called the 5' RACE reads through MiXCR, storing one row per CDR3 protein. This sample has some 1.8 million distinct CDR3 sequences, with approximately 40% found just once. The sample comprised blood. These receptors originate from a human donor in good health.

V usage is TRBV7-2 and J usage is TRBJ2-3; D tentatively fits TRBD1 or TRBD2 (5 bases each). Germline values: CDR1 SGHTA, CDR2 FQGNSA. The CDR3 is 15 residues long. V was trimmed by 5 bases and J by 4 bases, leaving 16 bases between them. The CDR3 loop is CASSVLRGVSDTQYF. The CDR3 DNA follows: TGTGCCAGCAGCGTACTTCGGGGCGTCTCAGATACGCAGTATTTT.

The V gene is TRBV14, the J gene TRBJ2-4; D unresolved. The CDR3 has 19 amino acids. Trimming removed 1 base at V and 0 bases at J, with 19 bases between. Germline lookup yields CDR1 SGHDN and CDR2 FVKESK. CDR3 DNA sequence: TGTGCCAGCAGCCAAGTGAGGCGGCAGCTTCTATTAGCCAAAAACATTCAGTACTTC. Its translation: CASSQVRRQLLLAKNIQYF.

The rearrangement uses TRBV12-3 or TRBV12-4 and TRBJ1-2; weak D call: TRBD1 (5 bases). CDR3 length: 14 residues. The V end lost 4 bases, the J end lost 8 bases, and 17 bases lay between the germline ends. The CDR3 DNA reads TGTGCCAGCAGTTACCAGGGTGCCGCGAGGGGCTACACCTTC. It encodes CASSYQGAARGYTF.

This clonotype was counted a single time. The chain has TRBV15 and TRBJ2-3; the D gene is possibly TRBD2 (5 bases). Germline V gene sequence: CDR1 LNHNV, CDR2 YYDKDF (reference sequence). The CDR3 has 13 residues. Between the trimmed V and J ends, which lost 1 base and 6 bases, there was a span of 8 bases. The CDR3 reads CATSRGGWDTQYF. The CDR3 DNA is TGTGCCACCAGCAGAGGAGGGTGGGATACGCAGTATTTT.

This clonotype has at least ten counts. The rearrangement uses TRBV4-3 and TRBJ1-2, with unresolved D. The V gene's germline CDR1 is LGHNA and CDR2 YSLEER. Trimming left V 0 bases short and J 2 bases short, with 7 bases between. The CDR3 sequence is 14 residues long. The CDR3 coding sequence is TGCGCCAGCAGCCAAGATCGCACCAACTATGGCTACACCTTC. Translating gives CASSQDRTNYGYTF.

This clonotype has more than one count but fewer than ten. This sequence joins TRBV25-1 and TRBJ2-1, with unresolved D. This CDR3 has 13 residues. CDR1 MGHDK and CDR2 SYGVNS come from the germline V gene. The V and J ends lost 1 base and 5 bases respectively, with 6 bases between them. CDR3 nucleotides: TGTGCCAGCAGTGAATCAGGTAACAATGAGCAGTTCTTC. Its protein product is CASSESGNNEQFF.

This clonotype occurred a few times. V is TRBV6-6 and J is TRBJ2-2; D might be TRBD1 (6 bases). CDR1 is MNHNY and CDR2 is SVGAGI in the germline V gene (reference sequence). The CDR3 is made up of 16 amino acids. V was trimmed by 0 bases and J by 0 bases, leaving 8 bases between them. The CDR3 loop is CASSYSGHSNTGELFF. CDR3 nucleotide sequence: TGTGCCAGCAGTTACTCGGGACATTCGAACACCGGGGAGCTGTTTTTT.

In its sample, this clonotype was seen a few times. The rearrangement links TRBV20-1 to TRBJ2-3; 10 nucleotides match TRBD2. CDR1 DFQATT and CDR2 SNEGSKA come from the germline V gene (reference sequence). The V gene end was trimmed by 1 base and the J gene end by 2 bases; junction bases not matched to a gene: 3. This CDR3 has 15 amino acids. CDR3 amino acids: CSARGSGGYTDTQYF. The CDR3 region has the DNA TGCAGTGCTAGAGGTAGCGGGGGGTACACAGATACGCAGTATTTT.

The chain is built from TRBV6-5 and TRBJ1-1; no reliable D call. The CDR3 runs to 14 residues. Trimming shortened V by 5 bases and J by 4 bases, and 14 bases separated the two germline ends. Germline CDR1 reads MNHEY; CDR2 reads SVGAGI. CDR3 amino acids: CASSGSRGGTEAFF. The CDR3 nucleotides read TGTGCCAGCAGTGGCAGCCGGGGAGGCACTGAAGCTTTCTTT.

This rearrangement joins TRBV20-1 to TRBJ2-6, with D possibly TRBD1 on 5 matching bases. Trimming pared 6 bases from V and 0 bases from J, leaving 18 bases between. The CDR3 is 17 amino acids. CDR1 and CDR2 (germline): DFQATT, SNEGSKA (reference sequence). The CDR3 DNA is TGCAGTGCCGGCGCGGCAGGGTCAGCCTCTGGGGCCAACGTCCTGACTTTC. Translated, it gives CSAGAAGSASGANVLTF.

The chain has TRBV7-2 and TRBJ2-3; the D gene could be TRBD1 or TRBD2 (5 bases each). The CDR3 has 13 residues. The V end was cut by 6 bases, the J end by 14 bases, with 21 bases between. The germline V gene encodes CDR1 SGHTA and CDR2 FQGNSA. CDR3 sequence (DNA): TGTGCCAGCAGTTCATATGGGGGAAATGGGTGGTATTTT. Its protein product is CASSSYGGNGWYF.

This clonotype turned up a few times. This sequence joins TRBV2 and TRBJ2-3; D not resolved. Germline assignment: CDR1 SNHLY and CDR2 FYNNEI. The CDR3 contains 12 residues. Trimming cost V 6 bases and J 5 bases, with 9 bases left between them. The CDR3 nucleotides are TGTGCCAGCAGGGGTATCGAAGATACGCAGTATTTT. It specifies CASRGIEDTQYF.

The chain employs TRBV4-3 and TRBJ1-5; no firm D call. The length of the CDR3 is 15 residues. Looked up from germline, CDR1 is LGHNA and CDR2 is YSLEER. Trimming removed 0 bases from V and 6 bases from J, with 12 bases in between. CDR3: CASSQDEGGFQPQHF. CDR3 nucleotides: TGCGCCAGCAGCCAAGATGAGGGAGGGTTTCAGCCCCAGCATTTT.

The chain joins TRBV7-3 to TRBJ1-1, with D possibly being TRBD1 (5 bases). The germline V and J ends were trimmed by 5 bases and 8 bases, with 15 bases remaining between them. The CDR3 sequence is 13 residues long. Germline loops: CDR1 SGHTA, CDR2 FQGTGA. The CDR3 sequence is CASSVTAGTEAFF. As DNA, the CDR3 is TGTGCCAGCAGCGTGACAGCCGGGACGGAAGCTTTCTTT. Using reference TRBV7-3 and TRBJ1-1 for the parts outside the CDR3, the full variable domain is GAGVSQTPSNKVTEKGKYVELRCDPISGHTALYWYRQSLGQGPEFLIYFQGTGAADDSGLPNDRFFAVRPEGSVSTLKIQRTERGDSAVYLCASSVTAGTEAFFGQGTRLTVV.

Points on this clonotype: Mismatch with germline at one junction end may stem from a read error. This rearrangement joins TRBV7-9 to TRBJ2-7; D might be TRBD2 (5 bases). This CDR3 spans 13 amino acids. Germline values: CDR1 SEHNR, CDR2 FQNEAQ (reference sequence). CDR3 residues: CASTEVGPYEQYF. In DNA, the CDR3 is TGTGCAAGCACGGAGGTCGGGCCCTACGAGCAGTACTTC.

A remark on this clonotype: Its ends do not fully match the called genes, so a read error is possible. The rearrangement links TRBV27 to TRBJ2-7, with D possibly being TRBD1 or TRBD2 (6 bases each). This CDR3 region has 18 residues. Per the germline V gene, CDR1 is MNHEY and CDR2 is SMNVEV (reference sequence). The CDR3 protein is CTSSFLSSQWGATGEQYF. CDR3 in DNA: TGTACCAGCAGTTTCCTCAGTTCGCAGTGGGGGGCAACGGGGGAGCAGTACTTC.